This T cell receptor (beta chain) was identified during a study of response to subunit inactivated influenza vaccine. Broader study findings: Researchers suggested that each seasonal influenza vaccination recruits few new T cells.

V shed 3 bases, J shed 2 bases, and the junction held 7 bases outside the gene matches. This CDR3 comprises 17 residues. Germline CDR1 reads LGHDT; CDR2 reads YNNKEL (reference sequence). In TCRdb, the RT-PCR reads were re-called with MiXCR into one record per CDR3 protein. This table holds about 580,000 distinct CDR3 sequences, 14% found once. Points on this clonotype: What it recognizes is unknown.

This TCR came from a man aged 45-65 years who received an inactivated influenza vaccine. The sample in question was PBMCs from blood, obtained 12 days after vaccination. The J gene is TRBJ2-5, the V gene TRBV3-1; 12 bases map to TRBD2. CDR3 nucleotide sequence: TGTGCCAGCAGCCAGGCCGGGCTAGCGGGGGGGCAAGAGACCCAGTACTTC. Protein sequence: CASSQAGLAGGQETQYF.